The source of this T cell receptor beta chain is a study of blood T cells in healthy people across ages (dated by TCRdb to the mid-2010s). As for the study more broadly: In model experiments, roughly one uniquely barcoded TCR beta cDNA molecule per two T cells was captured by template switching. Using deep sequencing normalized with unique cDNA molecular identifiers, the study measured how TCR beta repertoire diversity changes with age. The donors were divided into four age groups: young (average around 15 years), middle-aged (roughly 40), aged (about 56) and long-lived (82). To avoid experimental bias, donors of different ages were spread randomly across the sequencing lanes. For two donors (one aged 18 to 29 and one aged 80 or older), the study analyzed two additional independent replicas of 1 million unique cDNA reads from the same blood draw.

The donors were 40 or so Caucasian individuals from Russia, aged 6 to 90 years, who were systemically healthy. Each donor gave about 11 milliliters of peripheral blood, drawn into EDTA-treated Vacutainer tubes. Ficoll-Paque density-gradient centrifugation was used to isolate PBMCs, with at least 7 million obtained per sample. Trizol reagent was used to extract total RNA from PBMCs, with at least 5.5 micrograms per sample. For every donor, an aliquot of PBMCs went through flow cytometry to measure the percentages of naive CD45RAhigh/CD27high T cells. This clonotype was seen a handful of times. Its antigen specificity is not known. No base quality values were provided; no much bigger clone lies one nucleotide off. The receptor library was made with 5' RACE. The instrument given in TCRdb is Illumina HiSeq 2500. A second PCR of roughly 7 to 12 cycles was performed with a sample-barcoded 5' primer and a J-beta primer mix. A template-switch 5' adaptor carrying 12 random nucleotides introduced a unique molecular identifier onto each TCR beta cDNA molecule. At least 2.5 million CDR3-containing paired-end reads were obtained from each sample. The Mint cDNA synthesis kit, primed by a TRBC-specific oligonucleotide, was used to synthesize first-strand cDNA from all RNA. After uracil-DNA glycosylase treatment, a first 18-cycle PCR used universal primers M1SS and BC2_uni_R on all cDNA. Under the source paper's analysis protocol: Normalization of each sample was performed by random selection of 1 million high-quality reads, each carrying a distinct molecular identifier. Instead of being binned into consensus sequences, reads that shared molecular identifiers were thrown out. CDR3 identification, clonotype clustering and error correction used MiTCR with a Q25 quality threshold and the strictest error-elimination algorithm. A nonparametric unseen species model using Euler transformation provided a lower-bound estimate of total TCR beta diversity. The public sequencing data were trimmed at Q25 with fastp and processed into clonotypes with MiXCR by TCRdb, which kept only in-frame beta chains. Rows are unified per CDR3 protein, each entry keeping the most common DNA and genes. The V and J calls were determined by TCRdb, not by the authors. The sample table shows 1.5 million to 2 million distinct CDR3 sequences, and 49% are seen once. 2.1% of the sample goes to the ten largest clones.

Overall results and qualifications from the work: As age increased, observed TCR beta diversity per million T cells dropped in a roughly linear way, and a significant reduction was already evident by age about 40. Because the CMV infection status of the donors was unknown, age-related changes in expanded clonotypes may potentially have been confounded. Total diversity estimates from one million sequenced T cells were considered lower bounds and underestimates. The long-lived group showed more naive CD4+ T cells, fewer expanded clones and increased TCR diversity than the aged group, suggesting age selection. Bulk unsorted PBMC profiling prevented conclusive comparison of naive and antigen-experienced compartments. There was a strong correlation between observed TCR beta diversity and the percentage of naive T cells measured by flow cytometry.

The cysteine opens and the phenylalanine closes a CDR3 of 12 amino acids. CDR3 DNA is the only sequence kept; it has 36 bases, read in frame from the first base. The germline V gene (reference sequence) yields DFQATT for CDR1 and SNEGSKA for CDR2. Trimming removed 4 bases from V and 9 bases from J, leaving 15 bases between the germline ends. This TCR was recovered from a woman aged 40 to 49 in good health. The chain is assembled from TRBV20-1 and TRBJ1-1; TRBD1 is perhaps the D gene, given 6 matching bases. Sample: blood. The sequenced DNA is TGCAGTGCTAATACGCAGGGGCAAAAAGCTTTCTTT. The translation is CSANTQGQKAFF.